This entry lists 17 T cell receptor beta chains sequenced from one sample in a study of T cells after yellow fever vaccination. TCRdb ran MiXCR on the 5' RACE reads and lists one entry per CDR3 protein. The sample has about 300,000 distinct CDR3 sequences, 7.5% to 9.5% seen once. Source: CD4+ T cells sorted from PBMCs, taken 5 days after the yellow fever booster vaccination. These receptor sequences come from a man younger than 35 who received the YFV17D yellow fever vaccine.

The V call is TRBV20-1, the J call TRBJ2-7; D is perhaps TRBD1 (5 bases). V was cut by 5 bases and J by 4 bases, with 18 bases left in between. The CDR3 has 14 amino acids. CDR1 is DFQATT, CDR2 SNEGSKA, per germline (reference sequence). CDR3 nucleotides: TGCAGTGCTCCCAAGACAGATGGTGGATACGAGCAGTACTTC. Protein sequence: CSAPKTDGGYEQYF.

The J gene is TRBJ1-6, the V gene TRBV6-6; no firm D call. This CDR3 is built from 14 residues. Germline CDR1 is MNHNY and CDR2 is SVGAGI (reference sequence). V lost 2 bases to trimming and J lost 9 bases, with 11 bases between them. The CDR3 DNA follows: TGTGCCAGCAGTTACGGGGAGAGAGGTTCACCCCTCCACTTT. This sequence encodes CASSYGERGSPLHF.

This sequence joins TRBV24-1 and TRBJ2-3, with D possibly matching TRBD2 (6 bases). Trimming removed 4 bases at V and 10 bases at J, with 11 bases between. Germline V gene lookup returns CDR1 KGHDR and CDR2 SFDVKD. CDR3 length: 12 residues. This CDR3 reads CATSESGTAQYF. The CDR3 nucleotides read TGTGCCACCAGTGAGTCCGGGACTGCGCAGTATTTT.

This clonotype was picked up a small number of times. CDR3 in amino acids: CASSLREGTDLNQPQHF. The CDR3 DNA reads as TGTGCCAGCAGCTTACGTGAAGGGACAGACCTAAATCAGCCCCAGCATTTT. V is TRBV7-6 and J is TRBJ1-5; 7 bases line up with TRBD1. V lost 2 bases, J lost 4 bases, and 11 bases stayed unmatched. There are 17 residues in the CDR3. Germline V gene data show CDR1 as SGHVS and CDR2 as FNYEAQ.

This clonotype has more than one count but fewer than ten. The CDR3 DNA sequence: TGTGCCAGCAGTACCCGGTACACTGAAGCTTTCTTT. Translated: CASSTRYTEAFF. The V and J genes are TRBV3-1 and TRBJ1-1; D gene uncertain. Trimming removed 6 bases from V and 3 bases from J, with 8 bases in between. Germline loops: CDR1 LGHDT, CDR2 YNNKEL (reference sequence). CDR3 size: 12 residues.

CDR3 sequence (DNA): TGTGCCAGCAGTGGTCGACAGGGGGCGGCAGAGCAGTTCTTC. This gives the protein CASSGRQGAAEQFF. V usage is TRBV28 and J usage is TRBJ2-1; 10 bases align to TRBD1. The germline V gene encodes CDR1 MDHEN and CDR2 SYDVKM. Trimming removed 5 bases from V and 10 bases from J; junction bases left unmatched: 8. This CDR3 has 14 residues.

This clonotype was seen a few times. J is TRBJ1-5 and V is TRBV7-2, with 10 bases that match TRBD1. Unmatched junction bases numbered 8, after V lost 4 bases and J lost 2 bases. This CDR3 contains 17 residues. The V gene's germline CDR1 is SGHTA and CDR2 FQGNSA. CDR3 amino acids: CASSSRQGAWGNQPQHF. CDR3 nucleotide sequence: TGTGCCAGCAGCTCCCGACAGGGGGCGTGGGGCAATCAGCCCCAGCATTTT.

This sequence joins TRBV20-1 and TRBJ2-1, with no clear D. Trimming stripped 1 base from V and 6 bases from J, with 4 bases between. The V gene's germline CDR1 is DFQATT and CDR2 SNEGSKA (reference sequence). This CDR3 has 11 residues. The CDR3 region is CSARVFNEQFF. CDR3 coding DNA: TGCAGTGCTAGAGTCTTCAATGAGCAGTTCTTC.

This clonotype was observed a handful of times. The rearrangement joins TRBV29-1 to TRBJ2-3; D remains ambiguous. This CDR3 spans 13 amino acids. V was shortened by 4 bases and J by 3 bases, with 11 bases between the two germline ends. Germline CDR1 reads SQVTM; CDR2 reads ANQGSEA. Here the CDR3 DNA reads TGCAGCGTTGGGGCCTGGGGTACAGATACGCAGTATTTT. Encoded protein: CSVGAWGTDTQYF.

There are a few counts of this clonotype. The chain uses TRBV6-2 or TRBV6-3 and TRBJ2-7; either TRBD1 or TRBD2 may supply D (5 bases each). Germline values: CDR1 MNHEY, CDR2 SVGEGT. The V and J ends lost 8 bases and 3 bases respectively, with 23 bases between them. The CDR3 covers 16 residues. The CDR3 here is CASGEHRDLPNYEQYF. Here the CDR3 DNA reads TGTGCCAGCGGAGAACACCGGGACCTTCCAAACTACGAGCAGTACTTC.

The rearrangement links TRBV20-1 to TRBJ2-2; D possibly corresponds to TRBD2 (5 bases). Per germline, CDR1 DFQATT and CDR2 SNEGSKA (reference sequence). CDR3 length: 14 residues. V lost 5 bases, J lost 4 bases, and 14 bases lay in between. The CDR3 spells CSALTGSSTGELFF. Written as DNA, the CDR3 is TGCAGTGCTCTAACGGGGTCTTCCACCGGGGAGCTGTTTTTT.

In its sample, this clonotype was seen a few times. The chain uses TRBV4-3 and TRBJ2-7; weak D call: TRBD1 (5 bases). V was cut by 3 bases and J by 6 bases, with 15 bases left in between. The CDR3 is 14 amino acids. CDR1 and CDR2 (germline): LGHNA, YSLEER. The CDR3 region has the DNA TGCGCCAGCAGCCACCCGGAGAGAAGGGGCGAGCAGTACTTC. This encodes CASSHPERRGEQYF.

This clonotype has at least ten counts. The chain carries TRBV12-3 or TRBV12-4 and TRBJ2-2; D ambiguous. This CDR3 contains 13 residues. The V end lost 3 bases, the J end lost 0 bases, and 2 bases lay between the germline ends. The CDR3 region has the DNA TGTGCCAGCAGTTTGACGAACACCGGGGAGCTGTTTTTT. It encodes CASSLTNTGELFF.

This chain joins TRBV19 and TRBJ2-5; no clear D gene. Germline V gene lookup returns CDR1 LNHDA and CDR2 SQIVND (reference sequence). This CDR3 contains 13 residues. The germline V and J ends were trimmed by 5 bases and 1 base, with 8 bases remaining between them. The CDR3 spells CASSQARQETQYF. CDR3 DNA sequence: TGTGCCAGTAGTCAGGCACGCCAAGAGACCCAGTACTTC.

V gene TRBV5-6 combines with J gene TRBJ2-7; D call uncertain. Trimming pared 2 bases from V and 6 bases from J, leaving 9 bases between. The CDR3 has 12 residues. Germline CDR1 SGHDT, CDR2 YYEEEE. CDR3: CASSFSIGEQYF. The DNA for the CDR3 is TGTGCCAGCAGCTTCTCAATCGGCGAGCAGTACTTC.

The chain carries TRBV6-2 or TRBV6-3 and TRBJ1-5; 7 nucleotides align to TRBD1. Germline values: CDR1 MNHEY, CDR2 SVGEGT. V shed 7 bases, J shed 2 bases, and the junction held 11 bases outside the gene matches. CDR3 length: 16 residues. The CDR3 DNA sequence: TGTGCCAGCATTTCACTCCGGGACAGCGGCAATCAGCCCCAGCATTTT. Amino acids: CASISLRDSGNQPQHF.

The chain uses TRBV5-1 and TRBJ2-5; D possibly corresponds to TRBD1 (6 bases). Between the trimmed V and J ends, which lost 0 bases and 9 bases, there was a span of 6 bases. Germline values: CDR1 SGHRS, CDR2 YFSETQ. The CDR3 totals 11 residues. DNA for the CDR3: TGCGCCAGCAGCTTGGGGGGGCCCCAGTACTTC. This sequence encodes CASSLGGPQYF. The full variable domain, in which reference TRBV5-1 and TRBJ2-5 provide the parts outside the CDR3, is KAGVTQTPRYLIKTRGQQVTLSCSPISGHRSVSWYQQTPGQGLQFLFEYFSETQRNKGNFPGRFSGRQFSNSRSEMNVSTLELGDSALYLCASSLGGPQYFGPGTRLLVL.